Below are 10 T cell receptor beta chains sequenced from a single sample in a study of blood T cell repertoires in COVID-19. Repertoires were generated with immunoSEQ multiplex PCR, while TCRdb's copy carries only in-frame clones and drops some. The sample holds approximately 220,000 clones, roughly 89% seen once. Specimen: PBMCs or T cells enriched from blood (not recorded which). These receptors were obtained from a man aged 25 to 40 who had been exposed to COVID-19.

The rearrangement joins TRBV19 to TRBJ1-1, with D hard to call. The CDR3 loop spans 15 amino acids. Germline CDR1 reads LNHDA; CDR2 reads SQIVND (reference sequence). V dropped 0 bases and J dropped 4 bases, with 12 bases sitting between them. DNA of the CDR3: TGTGCCAGTAGTATAGACCACCCCGGGAGCACTGAAGCTTTCTTT. This translates into CASSIDHPGSTEAFF.

The chain has TRBV5-1 and TRBJ1-1; D remains ambiguous. V lost 2 bases, J lost 4 bases, and 6 bases lay in between. This CDR3 is built from 12 residues. The V gene's germline CDR1 is SGHRS and CDR2 YFSETQ. This CDR3 is CASSLYGTEAFF. For the CDR3, the DNA is TGCGCCAGCAGCTTATACGGCACTGAAGCTTTCTTT.

The chain couples TRBV7-9 to TRBJ2-2; 7 bases are a match to TRBD1. This CDR3 comprises 14 residues. The V gene's germline CDR1 is SEHNR and CDR2 FQNEAQ (reference sequence). V lost 7 bases and J lost 5; bases outside the gene matches: 7. The CDR3 protein is CASNRQGKTGELFF. The CDR3 DNA reads as TGTGCCAGCAATCGACAGGGAAAAACCGGGGAGCTGTTTTTT.

This chain uses TRBV25-1 with TRBJ1-2, with D hard to call. There are 15 residues in the CDR3. V lost 5 bases and J lost 2, with 15 bases in between. In germline, CDR1 is MGHDK, CDR2 SYGVNS. The CDR3 sequence is CASSSHGSSNYGYTF. The CDR3 DNA follows: TGTGCCAGCAGTTCCCACGGGTCGTCGAACTATGGCTACACCTTC.

The chain links TRBV7-9 to TRBJ1-1; D may be TRBD1 (5 bases). In germline, CDR1 is SEHNR, CDR2 FQNEAQ (reference sequence). Trimming left V 2 bases short and J 5 bases short, with 21 bases between. This CDR3 is 17 amino acids long. This chain's CDR3 is CASSLSAAGRGGTEAFF. In DNA form, the CDR3 reads TGTGCCAGCAGCTTATCGGCGGCAGGGAGGGGAGGGACTGAAGCTTTCTTT.

The chain combines TRBV6-6 with TRBJ2-5; TRBD2 agrees at 8 bases. The CDR3 has 16 residues. CDR1 is MNHNY, CDR2 SVGAGI, per germline (reference sequence). Trimming removed 0 bases from V and 4 bases from J; junction bases left unmatched: 7. The CDR3, as DNA: TGTGCCAGCAGTTACTCGAACGTGCTAGCGGGAGAGACCCAGTACTTC. This encodes CASSYSNVLAGETQYF.

The rearrangement joins TRBV7-6 to TRBJ2-5, with D tentatively TRBD1 (7 bases). Looked up from germline, CDR1 is SGHVS and CDR2 is FNYEAQ. With 7 bases removed from V and 7 bases from J, the gap between germline ends came to 22 bases. The CDR3 length is 15 residues. CDR3 residues: CASTDRALEGGTQYF. The CDR3 nucleotides are TGTGCCAGCACCGACAGGGCCCTCGAGGGGGGGACCCAGTACTTC.

The genes are TRBV2 and TRBJ2-5, with D tentatively TRBD1 (6 bases). CDR1 is SNHLY, CDR2 FYNNEI, per germline. The ends were cut back, 9 bases at V and 4 bases at J, with 21 bases in the middle. CDR3 length equals 15 residues. The CDR3 coding sequence is TGTGCCAGTGGGGAGCCGGGCCAAGGGGGAGAGACCCAGTACTTC. This encodes CASGEPGQGGETQYF.

The rearrangement uses TRBV5-6 and TRBJ1-1; TRBD1 might be the D (5 bases). Germline CDR1 and CDR2: SGHDT and YYEEEE. This CDR3 is 16 amino acids long. Trimming removed 1 base from V and 1 base from J, with 14 bases in between. The CDR3 nucleotides read TGTGCCAGCAGCTTGTTAGGGTGGGGGGAGAACACTGAAGCTTTCTTT. This encodes CASSLLGWGENTEAFF.

This clone was picked up many times. The CDR3 DNA reads TGTGCCGCCCAGGGGGGCGCAGAGGGCACTGAAGCTTTCTTT. Protein: CAAQGGAEGTEAFF. This chain links TRBV7-9 with TRBJ1-1; the match to TRBD1 covers 7 bases. This CDR3 region has 14 residues. Germline lookup yields CDR1 SEHNR and CDR2 FQNEAQ (reference sequence). The junction had 13 bases not matched to a gene; V was cut back by 11 bases and J by 4 bases.